Listed below are T cell receptor beta chains from one sample, sequenced in a study of siplizumab effects on memory and regulatory T cells. Using immunoSEQ multiplex PCR, the repertoire was profiled, and TCRdb retains in-frame clones only, with some absent. The sample contains about 100,000 clones, about 94% of which appear only once. Sequencing input: non-Treg CD4+ T cells sorted from blood. The source of these receptors is a human donor in good health. Each CDR3 is given with its conserved first and last residue. The D gene is left open where the match is weak. Only some rows state a clone size, as once, few, many or a class for expanded clones.

TRBJ1-1 | TRBV29-1 | . | TRBD1 | CSVEHRGQITEAFF | TGCAGCGTTGAACACAGGGGGCAAATCACTGAAGCTTTCTTT
TRBJ2-7 | TRBV19 | . | . | CASSERDLLYEQYF | TGTGCCAGTAGTGAACGGGACCTACTATACGAGCAGTACTTC
TRBJ2-1 | TRBV5-4 | . | TRBD2 | CASSQRGSFYEQFF | TGTGCCAGTTCCCAGCGCGGGAGTTTCTATGAGCAGTTCTTC
TRBJ2-5 | TRBV7-3 | . | TRBD2 | CASSKGLAGPKETQYF | TGTGCCAGCAGCAAGGGACTAGCGGGACCCAAAGAGACCCAGTACTTC
TRBJ1-4 | TRBV5-6 | . | . | CASSYGETNEKLFF | TGTGCCAGCAGCTATGGGGAAACTAATGAAAAACTGTTTTTT
TRBJ2-3 | TRBV5-1 | . | TRBD2 | CASSVGTSGRDTQYF | TGCGCCAGCAGCGTAGGGACTAGCGGACGAGATACGCAGTATTTT
TRBJ2-3 | TRBV9 | . | TRBD2 | CASSVGNWREVRDTQYF | TGTGCCAGCAGCGTAGGTAATTGGCGGGAGGTCAGAGATACGCAGTATTTT
TRBJ2-2 | TRBV11-2 | . | . | CASSLEGVVTGELFF | TGTGCCAGCAGCTTAGAAGGGGTGGTCACCGGGGAGCTGTTTTTT
TRBJ2-2 | TRBV6-1 | . | TRBD1 | CASSATGVRTGELFF | TGTGCCAGCAGTGCTACAGGGGTACGGACCGGGGAGCTGTTTTTT
TRBJ1-1 | TRBV19 | . | . | CASLFSPETEAFF | TGTGCCAGTCTTTTTTCGCCGGAGACTGAAGCTTTCTTT
TRBJ2-7 | TRBV30 | . | TRBD1 | CAWSLDRGLGVFVGEQYF | TGTGCCTGGAGTCTGGACAGGGGGCTAGGTGTGTTTGTCGGCGAGCAGTACTTC
TRBJ2-7 | TRBV7-9 | . | TRBD1 | CASSSRDRGGEQYF | TGTGCCAGCAGCTCACGGGACAGGGGTGGCGAGCAGTACTTC
TRBJ2-1 | TRBV5-4 | . | TRBD1 | CASSLGGQGGNEQFF | TGTGCCAGCAGCTTGGGGGGACAGGGGGGTAATGAGCAGTTCTTC
TRBJ1-6 | TRBV30 | . | . | CALIYHDTGPLHF | TGTGCCCTTATCTATCATGACACGGGACCCCTCCACTTT
TRBJ2-2 | TRBV28 | . | . | CASSLLQGELFF | TGTGCCAGCAGTTTATTACAGGGGGAGCTGTTTTTT
TRBJ1-5 | TRBV19 | . | TRBD1 | CASSKRTGEGNQPQHF | TGTGCCAGTAGTAAAAGGACAGGGGAGGGCAATCAGCCCCAGCATTTT
TRBJ2-1 | TRBV7-2 | . | TRBD2 | CASSLRLAGGPHEQFF | TGTGCCAGCAGCTTAAGGCTTGCGGGAGGGCCTCATGAGCAGTTCTTC
TRBJ1-1 | TRBV15 | . | . | CATSRNSGTEAFF | TGTGCCACCAGCAGGAACAGTGGCACTGAAGCTTTCTTT
TRBJ1-1 | TRBV29-1 | . | . | CSVEGHLNTEAFF | TGCAGCGTTGAAGGGCACCTGAACACTGAAGCTTTCTTT
TRBJ2-3 | TRBV6-5 | . | . | CASTLLGGDTQYF | TGTGCCAGCACCCTACTAGGGGGGGATACGCAGTATTTT
TRBJ2-2 | TRBV27 | . | TRBD1 | CASSFGRQGPTGELFF | TGTGCCAGCAGTTTCGGGCGACAGGGTCCCACCGGGGAGCTGTTTTTT
TRBJ2-3 | TRBV7-2 | . | . | CASSSPRGKSPRDTQYF | TGTGCCAGCAGCTCCCCCCGCGGGAAATCTCCGAGGGATACGCAGTATTTT
TRBJ1-5 | TRBV2 | . | . | CASNPTNQPQHF | TGTGCCAGCAATCCTACGAATCAGCCCCAGCATTTT
TRBJ2-1 | TRBV9 | once | . | CASSAEHNEQFF | TGTGCCAGCAGCGCAGAGCACAATGAGCAGTTCTTC
TRBJ2-7 | TRBV11-2 | . | . | CASSLEWGSYEQYF | TGTGCCAGCAGCTTAGAGTGGGGTTCCTACGAGCAGTACTTC
TRBJ2-1 | TRBV7-3 | once | . | CASSPRGGESYNEQFF | TGTGCCAGCAGCCCGAGGGGGGGCGAGTCCTACAATGAGCAGTTCTTC
TRBJ1-6 | TRBV27 | . | TRBD1 | CASSRGTGASNSPLHF | TGTGCCAGCAGTCGCGGGACAGGGGCGTCGAATTCACCCCTCCACTTT
TRBJ1-4 | TRBV7-9 | . | . | CASSFAGETNEKLFF | TGTGCCAGCAGCTTCGCAGGTGAAACTAATGAAAAACTGTTTTTT
TRBJ2-1 | TRBV4-1 | . | TRBD2 | CASSQGLAGLDEQFF | TGCGCCAGCAGCCAAGGACTAGCGGGACTGGATGAGCAGTTCTTC